In its sample, the clone carrying this TCR beta chain was seen a few times. What it recognizes is unknown. This entry belongs to a study of cytotoxic CD8 clonotypes in ibrutinib-treated CLL. The study, taken as a whole, reports: With treatment, public clonotypes, which were uncommon, either contracted or remained stable.

Germline V gene sequence: CDR1 MNHEY, CDR2 SVGAGI. The ends were cut back, 6 bases at V and 7 bases at J, with 21 bases in the middle. This CDR3 comprises 15 residues. Libraries were prepared by immunoSEQ multiplex PCR; TCRdb keeps only in-frame clonotypes and omits some of them. The sample shows some 200,000 clones, approximately 70% of them seen only once. The receptor was isolated from a human donor with chronic lymphocytic leukemia. The chain couples TRBV6-5 to TRBJ1-1; D is uncertain. The specimen was PBMCs, collected after 12 months of ibrutinib treatment. The CDR3 bases are TGTGCCAGCAGCCCGTATGGCAGGAAAGAGAATGAAGCTTTCTTT. It specifies CASSPYGRKENEAFF.